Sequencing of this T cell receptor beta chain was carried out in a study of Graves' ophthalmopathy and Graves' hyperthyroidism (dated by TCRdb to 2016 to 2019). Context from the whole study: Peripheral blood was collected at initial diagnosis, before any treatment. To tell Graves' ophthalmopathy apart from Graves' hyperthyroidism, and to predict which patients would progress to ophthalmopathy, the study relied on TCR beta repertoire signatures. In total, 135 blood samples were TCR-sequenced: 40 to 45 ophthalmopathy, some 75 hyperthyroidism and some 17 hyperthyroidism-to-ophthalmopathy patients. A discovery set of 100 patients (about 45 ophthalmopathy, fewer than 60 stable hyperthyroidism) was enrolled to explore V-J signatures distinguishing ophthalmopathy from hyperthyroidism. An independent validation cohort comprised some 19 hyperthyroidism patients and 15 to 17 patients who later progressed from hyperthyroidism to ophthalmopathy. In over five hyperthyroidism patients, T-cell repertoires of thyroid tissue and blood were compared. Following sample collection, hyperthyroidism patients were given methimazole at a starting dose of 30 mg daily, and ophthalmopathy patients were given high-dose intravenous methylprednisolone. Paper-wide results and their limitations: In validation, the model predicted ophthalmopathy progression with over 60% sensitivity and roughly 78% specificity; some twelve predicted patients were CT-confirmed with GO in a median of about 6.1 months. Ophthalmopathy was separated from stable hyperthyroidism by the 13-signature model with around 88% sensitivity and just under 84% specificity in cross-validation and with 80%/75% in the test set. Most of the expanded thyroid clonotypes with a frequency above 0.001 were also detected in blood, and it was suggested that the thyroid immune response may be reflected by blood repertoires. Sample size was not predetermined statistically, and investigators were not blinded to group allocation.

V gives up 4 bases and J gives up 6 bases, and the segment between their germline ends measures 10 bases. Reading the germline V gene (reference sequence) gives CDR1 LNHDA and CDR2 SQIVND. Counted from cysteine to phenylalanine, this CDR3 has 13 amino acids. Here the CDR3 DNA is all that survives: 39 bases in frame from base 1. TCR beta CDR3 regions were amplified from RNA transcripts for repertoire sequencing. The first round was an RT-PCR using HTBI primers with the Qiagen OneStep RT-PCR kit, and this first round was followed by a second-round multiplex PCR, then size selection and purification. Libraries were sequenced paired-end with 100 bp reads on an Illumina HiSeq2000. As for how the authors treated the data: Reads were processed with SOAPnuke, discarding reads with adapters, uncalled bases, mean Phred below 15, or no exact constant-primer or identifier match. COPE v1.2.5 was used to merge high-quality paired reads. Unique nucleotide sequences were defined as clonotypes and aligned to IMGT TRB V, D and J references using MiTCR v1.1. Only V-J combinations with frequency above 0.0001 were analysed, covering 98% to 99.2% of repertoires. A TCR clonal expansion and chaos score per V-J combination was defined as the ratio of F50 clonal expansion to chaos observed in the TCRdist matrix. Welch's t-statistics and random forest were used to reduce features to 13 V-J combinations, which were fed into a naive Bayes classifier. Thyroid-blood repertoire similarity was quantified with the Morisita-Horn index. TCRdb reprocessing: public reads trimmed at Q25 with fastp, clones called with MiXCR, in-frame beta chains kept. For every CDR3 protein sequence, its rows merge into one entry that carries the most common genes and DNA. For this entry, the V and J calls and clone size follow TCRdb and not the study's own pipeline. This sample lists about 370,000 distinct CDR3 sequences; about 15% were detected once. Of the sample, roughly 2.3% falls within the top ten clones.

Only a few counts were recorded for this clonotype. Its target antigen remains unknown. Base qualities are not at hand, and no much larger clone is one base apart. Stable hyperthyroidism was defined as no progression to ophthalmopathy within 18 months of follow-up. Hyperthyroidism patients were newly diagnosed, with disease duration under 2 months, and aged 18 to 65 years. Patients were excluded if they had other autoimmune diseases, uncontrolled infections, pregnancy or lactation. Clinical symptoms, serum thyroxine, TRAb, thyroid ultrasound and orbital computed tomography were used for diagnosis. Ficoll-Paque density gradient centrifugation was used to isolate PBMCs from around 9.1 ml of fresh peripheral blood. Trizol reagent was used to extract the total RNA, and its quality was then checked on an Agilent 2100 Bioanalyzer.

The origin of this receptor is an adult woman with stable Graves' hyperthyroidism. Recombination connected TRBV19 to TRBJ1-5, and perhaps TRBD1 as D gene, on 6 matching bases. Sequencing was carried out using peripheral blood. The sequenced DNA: TGTGCCAGTAGTAGCACAGGGCGTCAGCCCCAGCATTTT. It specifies CASSSTGRQPQHF.